Listed below are T cell receptor beta chains from one sample, sequenced in a study of cytomegalovirus exposure and HLA in healthy donors. Clones were read by immunoSEQ multiplex PCR, and TCRdb kept only the in-frame ones, dropping some. Of about 95,000 clones in the sample, 78% were seen once. The sequencing input was PBMCs. The source of these receptors is a woman in her forties in good health and CMV-seropositive. The CDR3 runs from the conserved cysteine through the conserved F or W.

v_call	j_call	cdr3_aa
TRBV29-1	TRBJ2-5	CSVEVGDRGRRKWETQYF
TRBV27	TRBJ2-1	CASTGTGTYNEQFF
TRBV11-2	.	CASSQLAGGTYEQYF
TRBV6-5	TRBJ1-5	CASSYAPESDQPQHF
TRBV11-2	TRBJ2-7	CASSLGQGRSYEQYF
TRBV5-1	TRBJ2-5	CASREEGETQYF
TRBV28	TRBJ2-7	CASSSEMRTYEQYF
TRBV6-5	TRBJ2-7	CASSYSSVSPSYEQYF
TRBV6-8	TRBJ1-3	CASSYFWGTSGNTIYF
TRBV5-8	TRBJ1-4	CASSSRTSGYEKLFF
TRBV30	TRBJ2-3	CAWSVGASGFTDTQYF
TRBV7-9	TRBJ2-1	CASSVRWTSGRPNEQFF
TRBV7-6	TRBJ2-1	CASSLTGTGRNEQFF
TRBV19	TRBJ2-2	CASSIAYQGNTGELFF
TRBV5-1	TRBJ1-2	CASSLDPHGQFYGYTF
TRBV4-2	TRBJ1-2	CASSQDRVDYGYTF
TRBV9	TRBJ2-7	CASSEHGTSGFHEQYF
TRBV5-1	TRBJ2-7	CASSYDRGSYEQYF
TRBV6-1	TRBJ2-5	CASSERGVQETQYF
TRBV27	TRBJ2-5	CASSFLGTGQRQETQYF
TRBV29-1	TRBJ2-7	CSVEGQTDYEQYF
TRBV12-2	TRBJ1-1	CASRSHRGRTEAFF
TRBV2	TRBJ2-2	CASSEWGTPNTGELFF
TRBV5-4	TRBJ1-1	CASNKGDTEAFF
TRBV10-1	TRBJ2-4	CASSESFEGAIQYF
TRBV18	TRBJ1-4	CASTTGTGEKLFF
TRBV4-1	TRBJ2-7	CASSNGGDGQYF
TRBV25-1	TRBJ2-7	CASSVAWSYEQYF
TRBV2	TRBJ2-5	CASSGPGGEQYF
TRBV15	TRBJ2-3	CATQTRTSGRAPIF
TRBV18	TRBJ2-7	CASSGLEGHEQYF
TRBV11-2	TRBJ2-7	CASSLAGQAREQYF
TRBV10-3	TRBJ2-7	CAISESTTSGTVLSYEQYF
TRBV5-1	TRBJ2-7	CASSFRGNYEQYF
TRBV7-6	TRBJ2-1	CASSFTSGNNEQFF
TRBV18	TRBJ2-1	CASSQGTVYNEQFF
TRBV5-1	TRBJ1-1	CASSSGQNTEAFF
TRBV6-5	TRBJ2-2	CASSYGGSTGELFF
TRBV7-9	TRBJ1-4	CASSKRQGSLNEKLFF
TRBV6-5	TRBJ2-1	CASSYLATSEQFF
TRBV11-2	TRBJ2-2	CASSRWGRGIQNTGELFF
TRBV20-1	TRBJ2-5	CSGLSMETQYF
TRBV6-4	TRBJ2-2	CASSLAGDTGELFF
TRBV5-6	TRBJ2-1	CASTLASYNEQFF
TRBV19	TRBJ2-3	CASSLQGWGTDTQYF
TRBV10-3	TRBJ2-1	CAVGGRPNEQFF
TRBV4-1	TRBJ2-7	CASSQGLAGPYEQYF
TRBV12-2	TRBJ2-5	CASRSGLAGGFQETQYF
TRBV5-6	TRBJ2-5	CASSLDGGAETQYF
TRBV5-1	TRBJ2-7	CASSPTGQAYEQYF
TRBV7-9	TRBJ2-7	CASSLRSQPGYEQYF
TRBV5-4	TRBJ2-2	CASSLGDRGMNTGELFF
TRBV28	TRBJ1-1	CASSVDSFMNTEAFF
TRBV6-4	TRBJ2-3	CASSDWPTDTQYF
TRBV25-1	TRBJ1-2	CASSGAAVSNYGYTF
TRBV5-4	TRBJ2-1	CASSLETSGYNEQFF
TRBV28	TRBJ2-5	CATNLGGQETQYF
TRBV7-8	TRBJ1-1	CASSLGGDAGSAEAFF